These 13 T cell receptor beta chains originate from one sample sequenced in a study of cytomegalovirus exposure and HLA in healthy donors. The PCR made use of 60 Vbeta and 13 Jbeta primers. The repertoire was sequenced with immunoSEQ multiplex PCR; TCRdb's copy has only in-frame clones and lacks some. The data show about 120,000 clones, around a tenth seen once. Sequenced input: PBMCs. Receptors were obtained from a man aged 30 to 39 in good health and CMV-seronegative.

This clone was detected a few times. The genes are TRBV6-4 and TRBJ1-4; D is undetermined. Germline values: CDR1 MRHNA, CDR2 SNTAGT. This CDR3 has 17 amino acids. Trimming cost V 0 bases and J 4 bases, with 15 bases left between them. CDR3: CASSDSGLRRDNEKLFF. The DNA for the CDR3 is TGTGCCAGCAGTGACTCTGGACTAAGGAGAGATAATGAAAAACTGTTTTTT.

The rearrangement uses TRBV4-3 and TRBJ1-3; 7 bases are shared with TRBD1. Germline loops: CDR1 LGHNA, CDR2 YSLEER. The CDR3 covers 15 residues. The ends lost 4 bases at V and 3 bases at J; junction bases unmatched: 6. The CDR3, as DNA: TGCGCCAGCAGCCCCCGACAGGGACGTGGAAACACCATATATTTT. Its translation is CASSPRQGRGNTIYF.

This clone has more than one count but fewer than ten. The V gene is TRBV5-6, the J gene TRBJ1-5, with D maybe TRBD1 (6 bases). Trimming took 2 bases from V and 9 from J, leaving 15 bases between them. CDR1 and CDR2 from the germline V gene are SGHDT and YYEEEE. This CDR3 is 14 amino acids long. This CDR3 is CASSFADSKGPQHF. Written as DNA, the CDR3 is TGTGCCAGCAGCTTTGCGGACAGCAAGGGGCCCCAGCATTTT.

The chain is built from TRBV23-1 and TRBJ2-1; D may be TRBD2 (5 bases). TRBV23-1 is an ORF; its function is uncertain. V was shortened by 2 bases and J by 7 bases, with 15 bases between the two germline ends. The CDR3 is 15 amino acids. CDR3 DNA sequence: TGCGCCAGCAGTCAACCCGGGGTGGTGAGGAATGAGCAGTTCTTC. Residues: CASSQPGVVRNEQFF.

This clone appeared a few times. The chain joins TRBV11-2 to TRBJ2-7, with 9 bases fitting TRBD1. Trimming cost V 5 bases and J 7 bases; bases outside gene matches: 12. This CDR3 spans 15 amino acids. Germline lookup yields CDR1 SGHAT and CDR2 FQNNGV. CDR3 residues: CASSTVRDRVEEQYF. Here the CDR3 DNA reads TGTGCCAGCAGCACTGTTCGGGACAGGGTGGAAGAGCAGTACTTC. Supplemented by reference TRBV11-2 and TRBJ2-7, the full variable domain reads EAGVAQSPRYKIIEKRQSVAFWCNPISGHATLYWYQQILGQGPKLLIQFQNNGVVDDSQLPKDRFSAERLKGVDSTLKIQPAKLEDSAVYLCASSTVRDRVEEQYFGPGTRLTVT.

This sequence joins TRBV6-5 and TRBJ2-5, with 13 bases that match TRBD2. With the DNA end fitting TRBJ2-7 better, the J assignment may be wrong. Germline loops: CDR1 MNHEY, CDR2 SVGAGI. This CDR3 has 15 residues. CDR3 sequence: CASSTGTSGKYEQYF. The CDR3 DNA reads TGTGCCAGCAGTACCGGGACTAGCGGGAAATACGAGCAGTACTTC.

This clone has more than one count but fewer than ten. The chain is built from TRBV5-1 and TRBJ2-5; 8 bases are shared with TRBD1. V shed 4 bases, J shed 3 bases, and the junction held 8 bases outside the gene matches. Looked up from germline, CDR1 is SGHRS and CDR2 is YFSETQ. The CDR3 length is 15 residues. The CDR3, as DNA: TGCGCCAGCAGCCCCCACCTGGGACAGGAAGAGACCCAGTACTTC. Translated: CASSPHLGQEETQYF.

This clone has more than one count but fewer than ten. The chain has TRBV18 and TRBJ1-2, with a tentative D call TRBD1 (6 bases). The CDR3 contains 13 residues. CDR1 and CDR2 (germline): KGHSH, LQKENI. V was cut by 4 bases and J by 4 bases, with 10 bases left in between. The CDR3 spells CASSQSDSYGYTF. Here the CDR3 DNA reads TGTGCCAGCTCACAGTCGGACAGCTATGGCTACACCTTC.

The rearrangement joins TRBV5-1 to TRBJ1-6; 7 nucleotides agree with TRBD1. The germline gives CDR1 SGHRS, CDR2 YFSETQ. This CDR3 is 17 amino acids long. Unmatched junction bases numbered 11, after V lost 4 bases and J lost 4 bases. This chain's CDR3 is CASSVGAATGYNSPLHF. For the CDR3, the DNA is TGCGCCAGCAGCGTCGGTGCCGCGACAGGGTATAATTCACCCCTCCACTTT.

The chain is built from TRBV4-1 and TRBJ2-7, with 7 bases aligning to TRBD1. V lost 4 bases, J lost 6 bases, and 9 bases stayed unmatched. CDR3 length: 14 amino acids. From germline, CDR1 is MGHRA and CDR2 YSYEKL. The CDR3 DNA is TGCGCCAGCAGCCCAAGGGACAGCCCTCTCGAGCAGTACTTC. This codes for CASSPRDSPLEQYF.

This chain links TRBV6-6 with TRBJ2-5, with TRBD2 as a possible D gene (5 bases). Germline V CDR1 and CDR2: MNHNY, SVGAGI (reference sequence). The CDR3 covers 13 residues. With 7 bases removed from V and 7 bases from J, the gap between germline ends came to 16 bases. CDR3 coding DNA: TGTGCCAGCACCGGGGATCCCCTGGGGACCCAGTACTTC. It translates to CASTGDPLGTQYF.

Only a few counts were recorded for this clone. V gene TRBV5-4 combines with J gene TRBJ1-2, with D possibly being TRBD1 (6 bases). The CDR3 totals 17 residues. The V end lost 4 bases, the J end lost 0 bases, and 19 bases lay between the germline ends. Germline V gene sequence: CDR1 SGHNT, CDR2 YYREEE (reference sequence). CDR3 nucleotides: TGTGCCAGCAGCCGCCTCGGGCAGGGGCCCGCTAACTATGGCTACACCTTC. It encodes CASSRLGQGPANYGYTF.

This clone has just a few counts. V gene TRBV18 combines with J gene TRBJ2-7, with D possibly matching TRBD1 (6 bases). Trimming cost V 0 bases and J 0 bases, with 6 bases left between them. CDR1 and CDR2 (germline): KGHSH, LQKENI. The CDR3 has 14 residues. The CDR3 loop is CASSPPDSSYEQYF. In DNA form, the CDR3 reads TGTGCCAGCTCACCACCGGACAGCTCCTACGAGCAGTACTTC.